The sequence of this TCR beta chain was determined in a study of shared clonotypes between healthy human individuals. CD8 cells classed as naive were CD45RO-negative and positively selected for CCR7, excluding terminally differentiated effector memory CD45RA+ cells. The germline CDR1 and CDR2 sequences are SGHRS and YFSETQ. V shed 5 bases and J shed 3 bases, with 6 bases lying between them. There are 12 residues in the CDR3. In the case of this clone: This same CDR3 is encoded by further DNA sequences in the sample.

Profiled with immunoSEQ multiplex PCR; TCRdb holds only in-frame clones, not every one. The sample contains around 1.9 million clones, over 85% of which appear only once. The TCR sequence derives from a man younger than 35 in good health. Some clones in this sample may be carry-over from other donors' samples. Material: naive CD8+ T cells from PBMCs. This chain connects TRBV5-1 to TRBJ2-1, with D unresolved. For the CDR3, the DNA is TGCGCCAGCAGTGACCGCTACAATGAGCAGTTCTTC. It translates to CASSDRYNEQFF. The variable domain in full, completed from reference TRBV5-1 and TRBJ2-1, reads KAGVTQTPRYLIKTRGQQVTLSCSPISGHRSVSWYQQTPGQGLQFLFEYFSETQRNKGNFPGRFSGRQFSNSRSEMNVSTLELGDSALYLCASSDRYNEQFFGPGTRLTVL.